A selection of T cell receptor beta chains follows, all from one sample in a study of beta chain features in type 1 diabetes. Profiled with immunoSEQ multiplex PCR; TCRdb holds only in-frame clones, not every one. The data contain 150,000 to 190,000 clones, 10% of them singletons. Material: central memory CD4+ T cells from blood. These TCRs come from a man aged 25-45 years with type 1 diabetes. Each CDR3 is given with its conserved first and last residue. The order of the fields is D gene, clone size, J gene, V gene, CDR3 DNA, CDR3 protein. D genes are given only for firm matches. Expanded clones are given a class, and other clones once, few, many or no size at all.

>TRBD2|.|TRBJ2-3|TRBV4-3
TGCGCCAGCAGCCAAGACCATCCTAGCGGGAACACAGATACGCAGTATTTT
CASSQDHPSGNTDTQYF
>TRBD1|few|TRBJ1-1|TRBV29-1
TGCAGCGTTGGGACAGGGTACATGAACACTGAAGCTTTCTTT
CSVGTGYMNTEAFF
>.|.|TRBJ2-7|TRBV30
TGTGCCTGGAGTGTAGGGAACAGGGAGTCCCAGCAGTACTTC
CAWSVGNRESQQYF
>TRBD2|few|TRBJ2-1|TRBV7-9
TGTGCCAGCAGCTTACAAGCGGGAGGAGTTTGGGATGAGCAGTTCTTC
CASSLQAGGVWDEQFF
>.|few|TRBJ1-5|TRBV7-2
TGTGCCAGCTCCCCCCTTTATCAGCCCCAGCATTTT
CASSPLYQPQHF
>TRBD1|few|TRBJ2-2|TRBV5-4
TGTGCCAGCAGCTTGTCCTGGGGACAGGGGGTGAACACCGGGGAGCTGTTTTTT
CASSLSWGQGVNTGELFF
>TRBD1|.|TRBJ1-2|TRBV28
TGTGCCAGCCGACCCCGGACAGGCAACTATGGCTACACCTTC
CASRPRTGNYGYTF
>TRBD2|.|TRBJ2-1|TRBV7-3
TGTGCCAGCAGCTTAGAAGGACTAGCGACCAATGAGCAGTTCTTC
CASSLEGLATNEQFF
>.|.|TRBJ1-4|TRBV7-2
TGTGCCAGCACCTTAGGAGCGTCTAATGAAAAACTGTTTTTT
CASTLGASNEKLFF
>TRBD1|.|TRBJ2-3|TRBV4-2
TGTGCCAGCAGCCTAAAGGGGGCGGACACAGATACGCAGTATTTT
CASSLKGADTDTQYF
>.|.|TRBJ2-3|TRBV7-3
TGTGCCAGCAGCCCCAACCTCGGGGTTAGCACAGATACGCAGTATTTT
CASSPNLGVSTDTQYF
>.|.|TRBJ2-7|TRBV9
TGTGCCAGCAGCGTAGACCCCCAGTCGACCTACGAGCAGTACTTC
CASSVDPQSTYEQYF
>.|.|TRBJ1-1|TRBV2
TGTGCCAGCATCGAAGGTGCCGGGTTTGAAGCTTTCTTT
CASIEGAGFEAFF
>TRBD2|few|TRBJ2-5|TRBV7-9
TGTGCCAGCAGCCCCGGGACTAGCGGGTATCAAGAGACCCAGTACTTC
CASSPGTSGYQETQYF
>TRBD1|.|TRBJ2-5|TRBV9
TGTGCCAGCAGCGTAGGACCTAAAGGGGACAGAGAGTACTTC
CASSVGPKGDREYF
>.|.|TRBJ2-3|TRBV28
TGTGCCACCGGGACTGGCACAGATACGCAGTATTTT
CATGTGTDTQYF
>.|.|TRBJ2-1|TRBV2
TGTGCCAGCAGCCTGATAGGCAAAGGAGAGGGTGAGCAGTTCTTC
CASSLIGKGEGEQFF
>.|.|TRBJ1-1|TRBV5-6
TGTGCCAGCAGCTTGATGGGCGTCACTGAAGCTTTCTTT
CASSLMGVTEAFF
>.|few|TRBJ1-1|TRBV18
TGTGCCAGCTCTCCAGACATTTACACTGAAGCTTTCTTT
CASSPDIYTEAFF
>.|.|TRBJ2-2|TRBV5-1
TGCGCCAGCAGCTTGGATCAGCGTGAAACCGGGGAGCTGTTTTTT
CASSLDQRETGELFF
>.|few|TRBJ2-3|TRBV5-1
TGCGCCAGCAGCTCCCAGACTAGAGAAGATACGCAGTATTTT
CASSSQTREDTQYF
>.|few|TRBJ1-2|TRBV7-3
TGTGCCAGCAGCTTAGGGCAGAACTATGGCTACACCTTC
CASSLGQNYGYTF
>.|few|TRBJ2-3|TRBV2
TGTGCCAGCAGTGAAAGTTATACTAGCAACTTTAAGCAGTATTTT
CASSESYTSNFKQYF
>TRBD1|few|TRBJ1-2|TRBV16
TGTGCCAGCAGCCAAGACAGGGGTGACTATGGCTACACCTTC
CASSQDRGDYGYTF
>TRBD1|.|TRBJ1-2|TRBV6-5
TGTGCCAGCAGTAGAGACAGGGCAGAAGGCTACACCTTC
CASSRDRAEGYTF
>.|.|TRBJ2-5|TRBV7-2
TGTGCCAGCAGCCCCAGGGCCGTTAACCAAGAGACCCAGTACTTC
CASSPRAVNQETQYF
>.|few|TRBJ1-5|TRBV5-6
TGTGCCAGCAGCTTGAAGAGCGGAAATCAGCCCCAGCATTTT
CASSLKSGNQPQHF